The 16 T cell receptor beta chains in this list originate from one sample, sequenced in a study of cytomegalovirus exposure and HLA in healthy donors. Assay used: immunoSEQ multiplex PCR; TCRdb lists only in-frame clones, some missing. The repertoire holds 210,000 or so clones, with around 90% as singletons. Sequencing was performed on PBMCs. The receptors come from a woman aged 18-29 years in good health and CMV-seronegative.

J is TRBJ2-7 and V is TRBV12-2; the D segment call TRBD2 is taken from the table without a DNA check. TRBV12-2 is termed a pseudogene. This CDR3 is built from 16 residues. CDR3 nucleotides: TGTGCAAGTCGTTTCCGGGGAGAAAACACCCTATTAGAGCAGTACTTC. It codes for CASRFRGENTLLEQYF.

The CDR3 nucleotides read TGTGCCAGCAGCTCGCTGCGGGACAGCCCAGGCCATGGCTACACCTTC. Encoded protein: CASSSLRDSPGHGYTF. The V gene is TRBV28, the J gene TRBJ1-2, with TRBD1 identical over 7 bases. The CDR3 loop spans 16 amino acids. The germline CDR1 and CDR2 sequences are MDHEN and SYDVKM. The V and J ends lost 6 bases and 6 bases, in that order; junction bases with no gene match: 16.

The chain carries TRBV5-1 and TRBJ2-2; 11 positions match TRBD2. The V gene end was trimmed by 5 bases and the J gene end by 4 bases; junction bases not matched to a gene: 7. The CDR3 is 16 residues long. Per the germline V gene, CDR1 is SGHRS and CDR2 is YFSETQ. CDR3 coding DNA: TGCGCCAGCAGTCCGTTAGCGGGAGGGGTCACCGGGGAGCTGTTTTTT. Its protein product is CASSPLAGGVTGELFF.

CDR3 sequence: CASSNRQGAYEQYF. The DNA for the CDR3 is TGTGCCAGCAGTAACCGACAGGGGGCTTACGAGCAGTACTTC. The gene calls are TRBV6-1 and TRBJ2-7; 10 positions match TRBD1. From germline, CDR1 is MNHNS and CDR2 SASEGT. The CDR3 consists of 14 residues. After removal of 5 bases from V and 4 bases from J, the junction contained 5 bases not matched to a gene.

The chain combines TRBV5-1 with TRBJ2-3; 8 positions agree with TRBD1. CDR1 and CDR2 from the germline V gene are SGHRS and YFSETQ. The CDR3 is 14 amino acids. The junction had 6 bases not matched to a gene; V was cut back by 4 bases and J by 5 bases. CDR3 loop: CASSLGQGGDTQYF. The CDR3 nucleotides are TGCGCCAGCAGCCTCGGACAGGGTGGAGATACGCAGTATTTT.

The chain couples TRBV2 to TRBJ1-1; 7 bases line up with TRBD1. The CDR3 has 23 amino acids. Germline V gene sequence: CDR1 SNHLY, CDR2 FYNNEI. The V and J ends lost 1 base and 3 bases, in that order; junction bases with no gene match: 29. The CDR3 sequence: CASSEGERLDRTGQEEFYTEAFF. CDR3 DNA: TGTGCCAGCAGTGAAGGAGAACGGCTCGACCGAACAGGACAGGAGGAGTTTTACACTGAAGCTTTCTTT.

The chain recombines TRBV5-4 with TRBJ2-2; TRBD2 agrees at 10 bases. The CDR3 is 15 residues long. Germline V gene data show CDR1 as SGHNT and CDR2 as YYREEE (reference sequence). V shed 2 bases and J 6 bases; nucleotides not matched to a gene: 4. CDR3 region: CASSFYLAGAGELFF. CDR3 DNA sequence: TGTGCCAGCAGCTTCTATCTAGCGGGAGCCGGGGAGCTGTTTTTT.

To note about this clone: This CDR3 is also generated by other DNA sequences in the sample. The chain couples TRBV5-1 to TRBJ2-7; 8 bases fit TRBD2. The CDR3 totals 12 residues. Germline V gene sequence: CDR1 SGHRS, CDR2 YFSETQ. With V trimmed by 1 base and J by 6 bases, 0 bases remained unmatched. CDR3 loop: CASSLSGSEQYF. The CDR3, as DNA: TGCGCCAGCAGCTTGAGCGGGAGCGAGCAGTACTTC.

The chain combines TRBV12-5 with TRBJ2-7, with 10 bases matching TRBD1. V shed 6 bases and J 4 bases; nucleotides not matched to a gene: 15. This CDR3 contains 17 residues. CDR1 is LGHNT, CDR2 FRNRAP, per germline. As DNA, the CDR3 is TGTGCTAGTGGAATAGCTCCCCGGGACAGGGGTTTGTACGAGCAGTACTTC. Translation: CASGIAPRDRGLYEQYF.

The rearrangement links TRBV27 to TRBJ1-5; TRBD1 matches 11 bases. V lost 5 bases and J lost 4; bases outside the gene matches: 4. The CDR3 contains 15 residues. CDR1 MNHEY and CDR2 SMNVEV come from the germline V gene (reference sequence). The CDR3 DNA reads TGTGCCAGCAGTCCCGGGACAGGGGGTAATCAGCCCCAGCATTTT. Its translation: CASSPGTGGNQPQHF.

This chain links TRBV19 with TRBJ2-6; 10 bases are a match to TRBD1. The ends lost 4 bases at V and 0 bases at J; junction bases unmatched: 3. Germline values: CDR1 LNHDA, CDR2 SQIVND (reference sequence). This CDR3 comprises 17 residues. CDR3: CASSTWTGGSGANVLTF. Written as DNA, the CDR3 is TGTGCCAGTAGTACCTGGACAGGGGGCTCTGGGGCCAACGTCCTGACTTTC.

V is TRBV6-1 and J is TRBJ1-4, with TRBD1 identical over 7 bases. CDR3 length equals 14 residues. Trimming at V came to 4 bases and at J to 8 bases, leaving 7 bases not matched to a gene. CDR1 is MNHNS and CDR2 is SASEGT in the germline V gene. CDR3 in amino acids: CASSVTGTAEKLFF. The CDR3 DNA reads as TGTGCCAGCAGTGTCACCGGGACAGCAGAAAAACTGTTTTTT.

The V gene is TRBV5-5, the J gene TRBJ2-5; the D is unclear. Trimming stripped 0 bases from V and 5 bases from J, with 5 bases between. Germline V gives CDR1 SGHKS, CDR2 YYEKEE (reference sequence). This CDR3 is 12 amino acids long. The CDR3 region has the DNA TGTGCCAGCAGCTTGGTACAGGAGACCCAGTACTTC. It codes for CASSLVQETQYF.

The rearrangement joins TRBV5-1 to TRBJ2-3, with 8 bases matching TRBD2. The CDR3 sequence is 16 residues long. The germline CDR1 and CDR2 sequences are SGHRS and YFSETQ. Unmatched junction bases numbered 10, after V lost 0 bases and J lost 7 bases. The CDR3 DNA is TGCGCCAGCAGCTTGGAAAGGACTAGCTACGGGAATACGCAGTATTTT. This encodes CASSLERTSYGNTQYF.

V and J are TRBV18 and TRBJ2-5, with 10 bases lining up with TRBD2. Looked up from germline, CDR1 is KGHSH and CDR2 is LQKENI. CDR3 size: 16 residues. Germline trimming cut 3 bases from V and 2 bases from J; bases unmatched to any gene: 6. As DNA, the CDR3 is TGTGCCAGCTCACCTTGGACTAGCGGAACTCAAGAGACCCAGTACTTC. This gives the protein CASSPWTSGTQETQYF.

The chain has TRBV11-2 and TRBJ2-7; D perhaps matches TRBD2 (5 bases). The CDR3 is 13 residues long. CDR1 and CDR2 (germline): SGHAT, FQNNGV. V was clipped by 4 bases and J by 0 bases, with 7 bases between them. Here the CDR3 reads CASSSGNSYEQYF. The CDR3 nucleotides are TGTGCCAGCAGCTCGGGGAACTCCTACGAGCAGTACTTC.